This TCR beta chain is from a study of T-cell reconstitution after alpha-beta-depleted transplantation in children. Study-level results: It was reported that alpha-beta T cells came from several hundred expanded graft clones (about two months after transplant). Once a year had passed after transplant, T-cell counts and diversity came mostly from newly produced T cells.

Germline V CDR1 and CDR2: SNHLY, FYNNEI. V lost 3 bases and J lost 5; bases outside the gene matches: 10. The CDR3 loop spans 17 amino acids. TCRbeta library preparation incorporated unique molecular identifiers. TCRdb reanalysed the PCR reads using MiXCR and keeps one entry per CDR3 protein. The repertoire includes 100,000 to 150,000 distinct CDR3 sequences, roughly 24% of them detected once, and over 9.5% sits in the top ten. This clonotype was recorded at least ten times. As yet, its antigen is unknown. This clonotype was obtained from a male patient between 2 and 10 years old who had a stem cell transplant for chronic granulomatous disease, so the T cells may come from the graft donor. The J gene is TRBJ2-2, the V gene TRBV2, with 9 bases identical to TRBD2. Specimen: PBMCs, mostly from graft donor cells, collected 180 days after TCRalphabeta/CD19-depleted stem cell transplant. CDR3 residues: CASSDRSMAGGTGELFF. CDR3 DNA sequence: TGTGCCAGCAGTGACCGGTCTATGGCGGGAGGGACCGGGGAGCTGTTTTTT.